This T cell receptor (beta chain) was captured by sequencing in a study of shared clonotypes between healthy human individuals (TCRdb year 2020). About the investigation overall: Three men and a couple of women, aged 18 to 49 years, made up the cohort. To estimate repertoire size and how much clonotype sharing occurs between individuals, the study deeply sequenced the blood TCR repertoires of about five healthy adults. Libraries were prepared and TCR repertoires were sequenced by different laboratories using diverse techniques, in order to increase sequencing depth and limit assay-specific biases. Between about 0.8 and 9 billion PBMCs per donor were obtained by leukapheresis. Per donor, three plates each were used for CD4 naive and CD4 memory, two for CD8 naive, and one for CD8 memory. The study at large found these results: Estimated clonotype richness was generally larger for naive than for memory subsets. Compared with non-shared clonotypes, the clonotypes found in all four sorted-subset donors had higher generation probabilities. About 5% of naive CD4, around 3.5% of naive CD8, about 2.5% of memory CD4, and approximately 0.39% of memory CD8 clonotypes were shared across four donors. Pairwise subsampling led to the expectation that sequencing depth would affect the degree of clonotype sharing among donors. Sampling was restricted to blood, and TCR repertoires in tissue are likely to differ from TCR repertoires in blood. Even with the large sequencing depth, rarefaction of the sorted-subset datasets indicated that sequencing was incomplete. Because the study included a small number of donors, the genetic and exposure-history diversity represented was limited.

The CDR3 measures 13 amino acids from cysteine to phenylalanine. Only the CDR3 DNA is retained, 39 bases long and in frame from the first base. V is cut by 5 bases and J by 0 bases, and the space between the germline ends is 2 bases. Looking up the germline V gene (reference sequence) yields CDR1 LNHNV and CDR2 YYDKDF. For the CD8 naive samples, CD45RO-negative cells were positively selected for CCR7, yielding a CD45RA+CCR7+ population from which TemRA cells were excluded. Donors were healthy HIV-negative adults with no recently reported acute infections or vaccinations. Every donor was a Caucasian adult residing in Nashville, Tennessee, USA. Blood was obtained by leukapheresis, after which PBMCs were separated by Ficoll-Histopaque density gradient centrifugation and cryopreserved in liquid nitrogen vapor phase. Analytical flow cytometry was used to check the purity and quantity of every magnetically sorted T cell population. From each sorted fraction, genomic DNA was isolated and quantified by UV absorbance on a Nanodrop 2000c.

Using the deep immunoSEQ assay, multiplex PCR amplified TCR CDR3 regions from genomic DNA. Genomic DNA extracted from each cell subset was distributed evenly over all wells of several immunoSEQ 96-well plates, and each plate served as one replicate. For sorted subsets, each replicate PCR was loaded with 200 ng genomic DNA, equivalent to 25,000 to 35,000 T cell genomes. Purified libraries were measured with a Qubit 3.0 fluorometer, size-checked on a Bioanalyzer 2100, and measured again with the KAPA Library Quantification kit. Every immunoSEQ 96-well plate was sequenced on a dedicated single-read 150-cycle Illumina NextSeq 550 flow cell. On the study's bioinformatics: Because the immunoSEQ output held only junctional sequences and lacked quality scores, the filtering could not match the filtering applied to full-length reads. Sequences were annotated with PyIR, a Python wrapper for IgBLAST v1.9, and V/J genes and CDR3 were assigned using IMGT germline references. Any read was removed if the V/J assignment was weak (E-value above 1e-6), the CDR3 was missing, or the read contained stop codons, out-of-frame junctions, or ambiguous translated residues. V3J clonotypes were defined as sequences sharing an identical inferred V gene, J gene, and CDR3 amino acid sequence. To compute the percentage overlap between repertoires, the number of shared unique clonotypes was divided by the size of the smaller repertoire. RTK rarefaction, the Chao1 estimator, and Recon v2.1 estimates of unobserved clonotypes were used to assess repertoire richness. For all TCRbeta clonotypes obtained by the gDNA method from a few donors, generation probabilities were computed with OLGA. In TCRdb, the immuneACCESS table is reduced to in-frame sequences with V and J assigned. These tables do not hold every clone; where another copy was compared, an unresolved V gene accounts for under half, and the others remain unexplained. D and trimming come from the DNA, and the V and J calls and clone size come from that table. Counted in this sample were approximately 2,200,000 clones; roughly 91% of them appeared once. Over 1.5% of the sample is taken by the ten largest.

This clone was recorded only once. Its antigen specificity is not known. Base qualities were left out, and no much larger clone turns up one base away. This sequence originates from a young man in good health. Some clones in this sample may be carry-over from other donors' samples. The sequencing input was naive CD8+ T cells from PBMCs. The sample's cell subset or site, from its label and the paper: CD45RA+CCR7+. The rearrangement combines TRBV15 with TRBJ2-6, with no confident D gene call. The nucleotides read TGTGCCACCAGCGACTCTGGGGCCAACGTCCTGACTTTC. Translated, it gives CATSDSGANVLTF.